The 19 T cell receptor beta chains in this list originate from one sample, sequenced in a study of blood T cell repertoires in COVID-19. Clones were read by immunoSEQ multiplex PCR, and TCRdb kept only the in-frame ones, dropping some. This table has 230,000 or so clones, 80% to 85% appearing once. Sequencing used peripheral blood. The source is a human donor in a cohort sampled during active COVID-19.

J is TRBJ2-7 and V is TRBV7-9, with 8 positions matching TRBD2. Per germline, CDR1 SEHNR and CDR2 FQNEAQ (reference sequence). CDR3 size: 15 residues. Losses at the gene ends were 1 base for V and 3 bases for J; bases not matched to a gene: 5. The CDR3 region has the DNA TGTGCCAGCAGCTTAGTGGCTAGCGGGTACTACGAGCAGTACTTC. It codes for CASSLVASGYYEQYF.

The gene calls are TRBV6-5 and TRBJ2-7; 11 positions match TRBD2. After removal of 7 bases from V and 4 bases from J, the junction contained 6 bases not matched to a gene. The CDR3 length is 14 residues. Germline CDR1 MNHEY, CDR2 SVGAGI. The CDR3 reads CASNLAGGSYEQYF. In DNA, the CDR3 is TGTGCCAGCAATTTAGCGGGAGGGTCTTACGAGCAGTACTTC.

The CDR3 DNA reads TGTGCCAGCAGTTTATCGACAGGGAATGTTGGGGGCACAGATACGCAGTATTTT. Amino acids: CASSLSTGNVGGTDTQYF. The chain combines TRBV27 with TRBJ2-3, with 7 positions matching TRBD1. Germline V lookup: CDR1 MNHEY, CDR2 SMNVEV (reference sequence). The trim removed 0 bases at V and 1 base at J, leaving 10 bases unmatched. The CDR3 extends over 18 amino acids.

The chain is built from TRBV3-1 (or the pseudogene TRBV3-2) and TRBJ2-7; 8 nucleotides match TRBD2. The CDR3 extends over 15 amino acids. CDR1 is LGHDT, CDR2 YNNKEL, per germline (reference sequence). J was trimmed by 5 bases and V by 0 bases; bases with no gene match: 6. The CDR3 reads CASSQEHGRGNEQYF. As DNA, the CDR3 is TGTGCCAGCAGCCAAGAGCACGGGAGGGGCAACGAGCAGTACTTC.

This clone was picked up one time. The chain links TRBV28 to TRBJ2-1, with 7 bases aligning to TRBD2. Per germline, CDR1 MDHEN and CDR2 SYDVKM. This CDR3 region has 14 residues. V dropped 6 bases and J dropped 2; count of bases not matched to a gene: 4. The CDR3 protein is CASRLSGPYNEQFF. DNA for the CDR3: TGTGCCAGCAGACTTAGCGGGCCCTACAATGAGCAGTTCTTC. The full variable domain, in which reference TRBV28 and TRBJ2-1 provide the parts outside the CDR3, is DVKVTQSSRYLVKRTGEKVFLECVQDMDHENMFWYRQDPGLGLRLIYFSYDVKMKEKGDIPEGYSVSREKKERFSLILESASTNQTSMYLCASRLSGPYNEQFFGPGTRLTVL.

The chain uses TRBV27 and TRBJ2-1; a weak D match, TRBD2 (6 bases). The CDR3 extends over 15 amino acids. V was pared by 6 bases and J by 7 bases, with 19 bases between. Germline-derived CDR1 and CDR2 are MNHEY and SMNVEV (reference sequence). In DNA, the CDR3 is TGTGCCAGCAGCCCCGAATATTATAGCGGAAATGAGCAGTTCTTC. Amino acids: CASSPEYYSGNEQFF.

The DNA of the CDR3 is TGTGCCAGCAGTTACTCGAAAGTTAACAGTATCTACGAGCAGTACTTC. Encoded protein: CASSYSKVNSIYEQYF. The V call is TRBV6-2 or TRBV6-3, the J call TRBJ2-7; D is uncertain. V lost 0 bases and J 3 bases, leaving 15 bases between the germline ends. Germline values: CDR1 MNHEY, CDR2 SVGEGT. This CDR3 comprises 16 residues.

This clone has only a few counts. The J gene is TRBJ1-2, the V gene TRBV9; no firm D call. Trimming took 3 bases from V and 6 from J, leaving 12 bases between them. Germline values: CDR1 SGDLS, CDR2 YYNGEE. CDR3 length equals 13 residues. CDR3 DNA: TGTGCCAGCAGCGCCGGAGGGAGCAATGGCTACACCTTC. Translation gives CASSAGGSNGYTF.

The rearrangement links TRBV28 to TRBJ2-7; 13 bases agree with TRBD2. The trim removed 4 bases at V and 7 bases at J, leaving 4 bases unmatched. The CDR3 sequence is 14 residues long. Germline V lookup: CDR1 MDHEN, CDR2 SYDVKM. The CDR3 loop is CASSWTSGSLEQYF. CDR3 DNA sequence: TGTGCCAGCAGTTGGACTAGCGGGAGTCTTGAGCAGTACTTC.

This chain uses TRBV27 with TRBJ2-7, with TRBD2 as a possible D gene (6 bases). The CDR3 is made up of 14 amino acids. V shed 6 bases and J shed 0 bases, with 12 bases lying between them. Germline loops: CDR1 MNHEY, CDR2 SMNVEV (reference sequence). The CDR3 here is CASRPGVISYEQYF. The CDR3 DNA reads TGTGCCAGCAGACCGGGGGTGATCTCCTACGAGCAGTACTTC.

The CDR3 region has the DNA TGTGCCAGCAGTGAATTCGGGACAGGGGGTAGACAAGAGACCCAGTACTTC. As protein: CASSEFGTGGRQETQYF. The chain employs TRBV2 and TRBJ2-5; 11 bases are shared with TRBD1. In germline, CDR1 is SNHLY, CDR2 FYNNEI. The length of the CDR3 is 17 residues. V was clipped by 2 bases and J by 2 bases; unmatched bases: 7.

The chain recombines TRBV19 with TRBJ2-2; D unresolved. The ends were cut back, 1 base at V and 0 bases at J, with 9 bases in the middle. The CDR3 is 16 amino acids. Germline assignment: CDR1 LNHDA and CDR2 SQIVND (reference sequence). The CDR3 nucleotides read TGTGCCAGTAGTATAGGCGGTACCGCGAACACCGGGGAGCTGTTTTTT. This sequence encodes CASSIGGTANTGELFF.

The rearrangement joins TRBV7-3 to TRBJ2-1; 15 bases are shared with TRBD2. Germline V gene lookup returns CDR1 SGHTA and CDR2 FQGTGA. CDR3 length equals 20 residues. With 4 bases clipped from V and 0 bases from J, the junction kept 10 bases outside the gene matches. This CDR3 is CASSSSGGLAGGSSYNEQFF. CDR3 nucleotides: TGTGCCAGCAGCTCAAGCGGGGGACTAGCGGGAGGTAGCTCCTACAATGAGCAGTTCTTC.

This sequence joins TRBV9 and TRBJ2-7; 7 nucleotides match TRBD1. V lost 0 bases to trimming and J lost 5 bases; unmatched junction nucleotides: 14. Germline CDR1 and CDR2: SGDLS and YYNGEE. There are 17 residues in the CDR3. CDR3 residues: CASSVGPIKGATDEQYF. CDR3 DNA: TGTGCCAGCAGCGTAGGCCCTATTAAGGGGGCGACGGACGAGCAGTACTTC.

This clone was seen only once. This sequence joins TRBV7-2 and TRBJ1-4, with TRBD1 matching over 9 bases. V dropped 5 bases and J dropped 1; count of bases not matched to a gene: 5. CDR3 length: 16 residues. CDR1 and CDR2 (germline): SGHTA, FQGNSA. CDR3 amino acids: CASSPTGGGTNEKLFF. The CDR3 DNA reads as TGTGCCAGCAGCCCGACAGGGGGAGGAACTAATGAAAAACTGTTTTTT. The full variable domain, with the rest looked up from reference TRBV7-2 and TRBJ1-4, is GAGVSQSPSNKVTEKGKDVELRCDPISGHTALYWYRQSLGQGLEFLIYFQGNSAPDKSGLPSDRFSAERTGGSVSTLTIQRTQQEDSAVYLCASSPTGGGTNEKLFFGSGTQLSVL.

There are a few counts of this clone. CDR3 in DNA: TGTGCCAGCAGTTACTTGACTGGAGGCACAGATACGCAGTATTTT. Its protein is CASSYLTGGTDTQYF. V and J are TRBV6-5 and TRBJ2-3; no definite D call. This CDR3 has 15 residues. Germline V gene sequence: CDR1 MNHEY, CDR2 SVGAGI. The V end was cut by 1 base, the J end by 1 base, with 9 bases between.

The rearrangement links TRBV6-5 to TRBJ1-2; D is unresolved. V lost 11 bases, J lost 5 bases, and 9 bases lay in between. The CDR3 contains 10 residues. From germline, CDR1 is MNHEY and CDR2 SVGAGI. The CDR3 DNA reads TGTGCCGTCGACAAGTATGGCTACACCTTC. This translates into CAVDKYGYTF.

This sequence joins TRBV27 and TRBJ1-1; D is possibly TRBD1 (6 bases). The germline V gene has CDR1 MNHEY and CDR2 SMNVEV (reference sequence). With 6 bases removed from V and 5 bases from J, the gap between germline ends came to 19 bases. The CDR3 has 15 amino acids. The CDR3 reads CASSNSYRVGTEAFF. The CDR3 nucleotides are TGTGCCAGCAGCAATTCGTACAGGGTCGGAACTGAAGCTTTCTTT.

The chain links TRBV28 to TRBJ2-1; 7 bases match TRBD2. The CDR3 is made up of 13 amino acids. Germline CDR1 MDHEN, CDR2 SYDVKM. Germline trimming cut 3 bases from V and 9 bases from J; bases unmatched to any gene: 5. This chain's CDR3 is CASSLWEGSEQFF. The CDR3 DNA reads TGTGCCAGCAGTTTGTGGGAGGGCAGTGAGCAGTTCTTC.